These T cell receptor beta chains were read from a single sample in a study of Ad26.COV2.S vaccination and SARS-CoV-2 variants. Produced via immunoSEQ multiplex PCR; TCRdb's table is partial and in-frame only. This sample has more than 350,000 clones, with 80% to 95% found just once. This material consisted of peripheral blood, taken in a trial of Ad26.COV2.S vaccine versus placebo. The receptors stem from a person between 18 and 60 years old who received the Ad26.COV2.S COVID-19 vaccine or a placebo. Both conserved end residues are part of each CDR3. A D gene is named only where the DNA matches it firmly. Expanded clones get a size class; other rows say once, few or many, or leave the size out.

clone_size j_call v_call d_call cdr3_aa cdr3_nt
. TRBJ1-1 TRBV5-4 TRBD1 CASSKNRGQNTEAFF TGTGCCAGCAGCAAGAACAGGGGCCAGAACACTGAAGCTTTCTTT
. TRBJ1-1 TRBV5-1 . CASSLDRVGTEAFF TGCGCCAGCAGCTTGGACAGGGTGGGCACTGAAGCTTTCTTT
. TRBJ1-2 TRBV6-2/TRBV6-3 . CASSRTAFDGYTF TGTGCCAGCAGTAGGACCGCATTCGATGGCTACACCTTC
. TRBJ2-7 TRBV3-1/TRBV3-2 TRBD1 CASSQHVGQVSYEQYF TGTGCCAGCAGCCAACACGTCGGACAGGTCTCCTACGAGCAGTACTTC
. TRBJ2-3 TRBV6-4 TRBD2 CASSVRTSASTDTQYF TGTGCCAGCAGTGTGCGGACTAGCGCGAGCACAGATACGCAGTATTTT
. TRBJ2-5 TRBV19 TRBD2 CASSASGRAQETQYF TGTGCCAGTAGCGCTAGCGGGAGGGCCCAAGAGACCCAGTACTTC
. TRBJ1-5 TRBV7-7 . CASSYSEGQPQHF TGTGCTAGCAGCTATAGTGAGGGTCAGCCCCAGCATTTT
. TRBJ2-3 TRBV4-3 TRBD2 CASSQETGTKQYF TGCGCCAGCAGCCAAGAGACCGGGACTAAGCAGTATTTT
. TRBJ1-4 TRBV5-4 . CASSLARGREEKLFF TGTGCCAGCAGCTTGGCAAGGGGAAGGGAGGAAAAACTGTTTTTT
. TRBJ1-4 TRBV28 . CASRTHTDRRLRLFF TGTGCCAGCAGAACTCACACTGACAGGAGGCTTAGACTGTTTTTT
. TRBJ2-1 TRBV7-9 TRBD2 CASSSLSPSSGRAVNEQFF TGTGCCAGCAGCTCCCTATCCCCGTCTAGCGGGAGGGCCGTGAATGAGCAGTTCTTC
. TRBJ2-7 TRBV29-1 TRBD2 CSVVGTSAYEQYF TGCAGCGTTGTTGGGACTAGCGCTTACGAGCAGTACTTC
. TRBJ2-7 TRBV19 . CASSIDRGRRRQQYF TGTGCCAGTAGTATAGATCGGGGTCGGCGGCGGCAGCAGTACTTC
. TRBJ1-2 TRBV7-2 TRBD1 CASSSNRGGVNYGYTF TGTGCCAGCAGCTCAAACAGGGGGGGTGTCAACTATGGCTACACCTTC
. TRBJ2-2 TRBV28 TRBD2 CASSLSAGTGELFF TGTGCCAGCAGTTTGTCAGCGGGAACCGGGGAGCTGTTTTTT
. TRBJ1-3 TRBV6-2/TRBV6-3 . CASSPGHSGNTIYF TGTGCCAGCAGCCCGGGACATTCTGGAAACACCATATATTTT
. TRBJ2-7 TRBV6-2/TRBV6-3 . CASSRSRDISLGQYF TGTGCCAGCAGCCGATCCCGGGACATCTCTTTAGGGCAGTACTTC
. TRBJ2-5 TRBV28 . CASSLRVGVADLQETQYF TGTGCCAGCAGTTTAAGGGTGGGGGTAGCGGATTTACAAGAGACCCAGTACTTC
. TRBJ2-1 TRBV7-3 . CASSFGTLHNEQFF TGTGCCAGCAGCTTCGGGACTTTACACAATGAGCAGTTCTTC
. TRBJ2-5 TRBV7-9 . CASSSWDGQETQYF TGTGCCAGCAGCTCCTGGGACGGACAAGAGACCCAGTACTTC
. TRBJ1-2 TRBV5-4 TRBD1 CASSSNRDRVDGYTF TGTGCCAGCAGCTCGAACAGGGACAGGGTCGATGGCTACACCTTC
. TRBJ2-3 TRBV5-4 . CASSLVVTSTDTQYF TGTGCCAGCAGCTTGGTAGTTACAAGCACAGATACGCAGTATTTT
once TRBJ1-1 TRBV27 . CASSPRFGQRTEAFF TGTGCCAGCAGTCCCCGATTTGGCCAGAGGACTGAAGCTTTCTTT
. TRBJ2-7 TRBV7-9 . CASSFGDHEQYF TGTGCCAGCAGCTTCGGGGACCACGAGCAGTACTTC
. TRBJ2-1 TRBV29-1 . CSVTGWNEQFF TGCAGCGTTACAGGTTGGAATGAGCAGTTCTTC
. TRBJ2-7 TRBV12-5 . CASGPDAYEQYF TGTGCTAGTGGACCCGACGCGTACGAGCAGTACTTC
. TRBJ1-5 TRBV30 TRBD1 CAWSAAGGRNQPQHF TGTGCCTGGAGCGCCGCAGGGGGCCGCAATCAGCCCCAGCATTTT
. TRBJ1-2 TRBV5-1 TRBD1 CASSLAKPGQVTFYGYTF TGCGCCAGCAGCCTGGCAAAACCGGGACAGGTGACCTTCTATGGCTACACCTTC
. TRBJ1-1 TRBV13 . CASSGESGSTEAFF TGTGCCAGCAGCGGTGAGTCAGGGTCCACTGAAGCTTTCTTT
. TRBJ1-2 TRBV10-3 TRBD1 CAISEITGGNGYTF TGTGCCATCAGTGAAATAACAGGGGGCAATGGCTACACCTTC
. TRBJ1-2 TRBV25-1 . CASSVWQGADLGGYTF TGTGCCAGCAGTGTTTGGCAGGGTGCGGATCTGGGAGGCTACACCTTC
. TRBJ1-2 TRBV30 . CAWTGTTRGYTF TGTGCCTGGACCGGGACCACACGGGGCTACACCTTC
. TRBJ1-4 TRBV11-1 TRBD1 CASSSGQWNEKLFF TGTGCCAGCAGCTCGGGACAGTGGAATGAAAAACTGTTTTTT
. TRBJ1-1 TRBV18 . CASGNVRVEGTEAFF TGTGCCAGCGGTAATGTCAGGGTTGAGGGCACTGAAGCTTTCTTT
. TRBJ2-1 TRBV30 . CAWSRGIVNEQFF TGTGCCTGGAGTCGAGGGATCGTCAATGAGCAGTTCTTC
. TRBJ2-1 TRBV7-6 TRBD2 CASSSMGTLEGSGRLDEQFF TGTGCCAGCAGCTCGATGGGGACCCTTGAGGGTAGCGGGAGGCTTGATGAGCAGTTCTTC
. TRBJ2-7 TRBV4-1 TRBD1 CASSHSGTGNYEQYF TGCGCCAGCAGCCACTCCGGGACAGGGAACTACGAGCAGTACTTC
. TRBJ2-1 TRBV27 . CASSLIAAVSYNEQFF TGTGCCAGCAGTTTAATAGCAGCGGTCTCCTACAATGAGCAGTTCTTC
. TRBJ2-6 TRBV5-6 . CASSQPGTWKSGANVLTF TGTGCCAGCAGCCAGCCCGGGACATGGAAGTCTGGGGCCAACGTCCTGACTTTC
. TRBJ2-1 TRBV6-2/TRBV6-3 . CASSYRRGVPDNEQFF TGTGCCAGCAGTTACAGGCGGGGTGTCCCCGACAATGAGCAGTTCTTC
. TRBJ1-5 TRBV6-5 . CASQISNYRGEPQHF TGTGCCAGCCAAATTTCAAACTACCGGGGTGAGCCCCAGCATTTT
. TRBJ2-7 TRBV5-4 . CASRSAWDSYEQYF TGTGCCAGCAGATCAGCATGGGACTCCTACGAGCAGTACTTC